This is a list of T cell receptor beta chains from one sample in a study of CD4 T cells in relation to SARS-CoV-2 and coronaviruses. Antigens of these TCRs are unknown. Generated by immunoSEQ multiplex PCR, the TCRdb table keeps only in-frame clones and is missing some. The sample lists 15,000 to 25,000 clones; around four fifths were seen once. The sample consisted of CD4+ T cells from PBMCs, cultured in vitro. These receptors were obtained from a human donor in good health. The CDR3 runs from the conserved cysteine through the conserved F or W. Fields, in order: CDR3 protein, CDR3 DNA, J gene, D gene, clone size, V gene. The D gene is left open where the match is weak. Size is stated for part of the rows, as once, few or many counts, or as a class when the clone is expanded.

CASSYSRGAGEQYF | TGTGCCAGCAGTTACTCGAGGGGGGCCGGCGAGCAGTACTTC | TRBJ2-7 | - | - | TRBV6-2/TRBV6-3
CASSYSHTRTGTYEQYF | TGTGCCAGCAGTTACTCTCATACCAGAACAGGGACCTACGAGCAGTACTTC | TRBJ2-7 | - | once | TRBV6-2/TRBV6-3
CASSASSGEYSPLHF | TGTGCCAGCAGCGCCAGTTCAGGGGAATACTCACCCCTCCACTTT | TRBJ1-6 | - | - | TRBV7-8
CASSSVDNSPLHF | TGTGCCAGCAGTTCCGTGGATAATTCACCCCTCCACTTT | TRBJ1-6 | - | - | TRBV12-3/TRBV12-4
CASSYSVRAYTEAFF | TGTGCCAGCAGTTACTCGGTCAGGGCCTACACTGAAGCTTTCTTT | TRBJ1-1 | - | - | TRBV6-6
CASSSGQSYEQYF | TGCGCCAGCAGCTCAGGACAGAGCTACGAGCAGTACTTC | TRBJ2-7 | - | - | TRBV5-1
CASSNFMKQPQHF | TGTGCCAGTAGTAACTTTATGAAGCAGCCCCAGCATTTT | TRBJ1-5 | - | - | TRBV19
CASSFNLNNEQFF | TGTGCCAGCAGCTTTAACTTAAACAATGAGCAGTTCTTC | TRBJ2-1 | - | once | TRBV5-4
CASSPASQTSGGETQYF | TGTGCCAGCAGCCCCGCCTCCCAGACTAGCGGGGGAGAGACCCAGTACTTC | TRBJ2-5 | TRBD2 | - | TRBV7-7
CASSRDPGGEKLFF | TGTGCCAGCAGCCGAGATCCGGGGGGTGAAAAACTGTTTTTT | TRBJ1-4 | - | - | TRBV7-8
CASSSGDSHYEQYF | TGTGCCAGCAGCTCCGGGGACAGCCACTACGAGCAGTACTTC | TRBJ2-7 | TRBD1 | - | TRBV5-4
CASSPAAGGIYNEQFF | TGTGCCAGCAGCCCAGCTGCGGGAGGGATCTACAATGAGCAGTTCTTC | TRBJ2-1 | TRBD2 | - | TRBV11-3
CASRPGLAGGPGTDTQYF | TGTGCCAGCAGACCCGGACTAGCGGGAGGGCCAGGGACAGATACGCAGTATTTT | TRBJ2-3 | TRBD2 | - | TRBV2
CASSQFRGPLYGYTF | TGTGCCAGCAGCCAATTCAGGGGGCCGCTTTATGGCTACACCTTC | TRBJ1-2 | TRBD1 | - | TRBV14
CASSSQTSGNYEQYF | TGTGCCAGCAGCTCCCAGACTAGCGGGAACTACGAGCAGTACTTC | TRBJ2-7 | TRBD2 | - | TRBV11-2
CASSPSWLSDGYTF | TGTGCCAGCAGCCCTTCGTGGCTCTCGGATGGCTACACCTTC | TRBJ1-2 | - | few | TRBV14
CASSRGAPTDTQYF | TGTGCCAGTAGTCGGGGGGCCCCCACAGATACGCAGTATTTT | TRBJ2-3 | - | - | TRBV19
CASSPDSAYEATGNTIYF | TGTGCCAGCAGCCCTGATTCCGCATACGAGGCCACTGGAAACACCATATATTTT | TRBJ1-3 | - | - | TRBV14
CASSSAPARGDTQYF | TGTGCCAGCAGCTCCGCACCGGCCCGCGGAGATACGCAGTATTTT | TRBJ2-3 | - | - | TRBV28
CASSLGAGVDTQYF | TGTGCCAGCAGCTTAGGGGCCGGGGTAGATACGCAGTATTTT | TRBJ2-3 | - | few | TRBV11-3
CASSPWDTQYF | TGTGCCAGCTCACCGTGGGATACGCAGTATTTT | TRBJ2-3 | - | - | TRBV18
CSVVVLAKNIQYF | TGCAGCGTTGTTGTCCTAGCCAAAAACATTCAGTACTTC | TRBJ2-4 | - | once | TRBV29-1
CASSFGSSGPYNEQFF | TGCGCCAGCAGCTTCGGGTCGAGCGGGCCATACAATGAGCAGTTCTTC | TRBJ2-1 | - | few | TRBV5-1
CASSSSGLYNEQFF | TGTGCCAGCAGCTCATCCGGACTGTACAATGAGCAGTTCTTC | TRBJ2-1 | - | - | TRBV11-2
CASSQVAGGYNEQFF | TGTGCCAGCAGCCAAGTAGCGGGGGGGTACAATGAGCAGTTCTTC | TRBJ2-1 | TRBD2 | - | TRBV3-1/TRBV3-2
CASSSSGRSTDTQYF | TGCGCCAGCAGCTCCTCGGGCCGTAGCACAGATACGCAGTATTTT | TRBJ2-3 | - | - | TRBV5-1
CASSLAQKDYPGELFF | TGTGCCAGCAGCTTAGCGCAAAAAGATTATCCCGGGGAGCTGTTTTTT | TRBJ2-2 | - | - | TRBV7-8
CASSLVLGETQYF | TGCGCCAGCAGCTTAGTATTGGGTGAGACCCAGTACTTC | TRBJ2-5 | - | - | TRBV5-1
CASSPREGLYNEQFF | TGTGCCAGCTCACCGCGGGAGGGCTTATACAATGAGCAGTTCTTC | TRBJ2-1 | TRBD2 | - | TRBV18
CASSQRITGELFF | TGTGCCAGCAGTCAACGTATCACCGGGGAGCTGTTTTTT | TRBJ2-2 | - | few | TRBV6-5
CASSYQGFTNEKLFF | TGTGCCAGCAGTTACCAGGGATTCACTAATGAAAAACTGTTTTTT | TRBJ1-4 | - | once | TRBV11-2
CASSPWQGGYNEQFF | TGCGCCAGCAGCCCCTGGCAGGGGGGCTACAATGAGCAGTTCTTC | TRBJ2-1 | - | - | TRBV4-3
CASSLVSPAGGRDTQYF | TGTGCCAGCAGCCTTGTATCCCCAGCGGGGGGTAGAGATACGCAGTATTTT | TRBJ2-3 | TRBD2 | - | TRBV14
CASSLGAGEETQYF | TGTGCCAGCAGCTTGGGAGCGGGGGAAGAGACCCAGTACTTC | TRBJ2-5 | TRBD2 | - | TRBV5-4
CASSQDLRQNSPLHF | TGCGCCAGCAGCCAAGATCTTAGGCAAAATTCACCCCTCCACTTT | TRBJ1-6 | - | - | TRBV4-3
CASSFPGGAYEQYF | TGTGCCAGCAGTTTTCCCGGGGGAGCCTACGAGCAGTACTTC | TRBJ2-7 | - | - | TRBV28
CASSFSRQNTEAFF | TGTGCCAGCAGCTTTAGCAGGCAGAACACTGAAGCTTTCTTT | TRBJ1-1 | - | - | TRBV7-2
CASSPRRWGRVGDEQFF | TGTGCCAGCAGCCCCCGTCGGTGGGGGAGGGTTGGGGATGAGCAGTTCTTC | TRBJ2-1 | TRBD2 | - | TRBV4-2
CASSLQGQETQYF | TGTGCCAGCAGTTTACAGGGACAAGAGACCCAGTACTTC | TRBJ2-5 | - | - | TRBV7-9
CATVRVFSNQPQHF | TGTGCCACCGTTCGGGTTTTCAGCAATCAGCCCCAGCATTTT | TRBJ1-5 | - | - | TRBV15
CASSQDDWVRKNEQYF | TGCGCCAGCAGCCAAGATGATTGGGTTAGGAAGAACGAGCAGTACTTC | TRBJ2-7 | - | few | TRBV4-1